This T cell receptor beta chain was captured in a study of blood T cells in healthy people across ages. Whole-study findings and limits: Unsorted PBMCs blocked a conclusive comparison of naive and antigen-experienced cells. Compared with aged donors, long-lived donors showed fewer expanded clones, suggesting selection.

The germline gives CDR1 SGHRS, CDR2 YFSETQ. V dropped 4 bases and J dropped 5 bases, with 12 bases sitting between them. This CDR3 contains 14 residues. Of note for this clonotype: The target antigen is unknown.

Each sample had at least 7 million PBMCs isolated. Through a sample-barcoded 5' primer and a J-beta primer mix, a second PCR was run for roughly 7 to 11 cycles. Every individual sample yielded 2.5 million or more paired-end reads (each containing CDR3). TCRdb processed the 5' RACE reads anew with MiXCR; each CDR3 protein has one entry. The profile shows hundreds of thousands of distinct CDR3 sequences, about 30% of them singletons. This chain links TRBV5-1 with TRBJ1-4, with D maybe TRBD1 (6 bases). This TCR was sampled from a woman aged 80 or over in good health. The sample comprised blood. DNA of the CDR3: TGCGCCAGCAGCCCACGGACAGCCAATGAAAAACTGTTTTTT. Its translation is CASSPRTANEKLFF.